This TCR beta chain appears in the sequencing data of a study of blood T cells in healthy people across ages (dated by TCRdb to the mid-2010s). For context, the study as a whole: In model experiments, roughly one uniquely barcoded TCR beta cDNA molecule per two T cells was captured by template switching. Using deep sequencing normalized with unique cDNA molecular identifiers, the study measured how TCR beta repertoire diversity changes with age. The donors were divided into four age groups: young (average approximately 16 years), middle-aged (almost 40), aged (roughly 60) and long-lived (approximately 74). To avoid experimental bias, donors of different ages were randomly spread across the sequencing lanes. For two donors (one aged 18 to 30 and one aged 80 or older), the study analyzed two additional independent replicas of 1 million unique cDNA reads from the same blood draw.

Remarks on this clonotype: Its binding antigen is unknown. Within one base of it there is no much larger clone, and no base qualities were kept.

Including cysteine and phenylalanine, the CDR3 has 12 amino acids. Only CDR3 DNA is held: 36 bases, read in frame from base 1. V loses 7 bases at its end and J loses 1 base; junction bases beyond the gene matches: 3. CDR1 DFQATT and CDR2 SNEGSKA were looked up in the germline V gene (reference sequence). The approximately 41 donors, aged about 6 to 95 years, were systemically healthy Caucasian individuals from Russia. Around 10 milliliters of peripheral blood were collected from each donor into EDTA-treated Vacutainer tubes. Ficoll-Paque density-gradient centrifugation was used to isolate PBMCs, with at least 6.5 million per sample. Total RNA was extracted from PBMCs with Trizol reagent, with at least 5 micrograms obtained per sample. For every donor, an aliquot of PBMCs went through flow cytometry to measure the percentages of naive CD45RAhigh/CD27high T cells. Library prep was done by 5' RACE. Sequencing relied on an Illumina HiSeq 2500. A second PCR of about 6 to 11 cycles was run with a J-beta primer mix and a sample-barcoded 5' primer. A template-switch 5' adaptor carrying 12 random nucleotides introduced a unique molecular identifier onto each TCR beta cDNA molecule. Each sample yielded at least 3 million CDR3-containing paired-end reads. First-strand cDNA synthesis was performed from all RNA using the Mint cDNA synthesis kit, with priming by a TRBC-specific oligonucleotide. Following uracil-DNA glycosylase treatment, a first 18-cycle PCR with universal primers M1SS and BC2_uni_R was performed on all cDNA. Per the original workflow: For normalization, 1 million high-quality reads were randomly selected from each sample, with every read carrying a distinct molecular identifier. Reads sharing molecular identifiers were discarded rather than binned into consensus sequences. MiTCR, set to a Q25 quality threshold and the strictest error-elimination algorithm, was used for CDR3 identification, clonotype clustering and error correction. A nonparametric unseen species model with Euler transformation was used to estimate a lower bound on total TCR beta diversity. TCRdb reran the public reads through fastp at Q25 and MiXCR, keeping productive beta chains. Every distinct CDR3 protein forms one entry, paired with its most common genes and DNA. The V and J calls come from TCRdb's annotation, not from the publication. The sample yields about 1,000,000 distinct CDR3 sequences; 40% to 45% were counted once. Approximately 17% of the sample is held by the ten biggest clonotypes.

The full study reports these points: There was a strong correlation between observed TCR beta diversity and the percentage of naive T cells measured by flow cytometry. Estimates of total diversity from one million sequenced T cells were regarded as lower bounds and underestimates. As age increased, observed TCR beta diversity per million T cells dropped in a roughly linear way, and a significant reduction was already evident by age 40. The long-lived group showed more naive CD4+ T cells, fewer expanded clones and increased TCR diversity than the aged group, suggesting age selection. Because donor CMV infection status was unknown, age-related changes in expanded clonotypes were potentially confounded. Bulk unsorted PBMC profiling prevented conclusive comparison of naive and antigen-experienced compartments.

This TCR was recovered from a woman aged 60-75 years in good health. The rearrangement joined TRBV20-1 to TRBJ2-7; 8 junctional bases match TRBD1. Input material: blood. The DNA sequence follows: TGCAGTGTCGACAGGGGTTCCTACGAGCAGTACTTC. Translated, it gives CSVDRGSYEQYF.